This T cell receptor beta chain was sequenced for a study of T cells after yellow fever vaccination. Using its own MiXCR run on the 5' RACE reads, TCRdb lists one record per CDR3 protein. The profile shows over 300,000 distinct CDR3 sequences, roughly 6.8% of them singletons. With V trimmed by 5 bases and J by 2 bases, 13 bases remained unmatched. The CDR3 covers 19 residues. Germline V CDR1 and CDR2: SGHAT, FQNNGV. This clonotype was detected once. Sequences were derived from PBMCs, sampled approximately 47 days after the first yellow fever vaccination. The receptor was isolated from a man younger than 35 who received the YFV17D yellow fever vaccine. The chain employs TRBV11-2 and TRBJ2-3; 13 bases align to TRBD2. The CDR3 protein is CASSPPSGLAGSYTDTQYF. The CDR3 nucleotides are TGTGCCAGCAGCCCACCCTCGGGACTAGCGGGGAGTTACACAGATACGCAGTATTTT.